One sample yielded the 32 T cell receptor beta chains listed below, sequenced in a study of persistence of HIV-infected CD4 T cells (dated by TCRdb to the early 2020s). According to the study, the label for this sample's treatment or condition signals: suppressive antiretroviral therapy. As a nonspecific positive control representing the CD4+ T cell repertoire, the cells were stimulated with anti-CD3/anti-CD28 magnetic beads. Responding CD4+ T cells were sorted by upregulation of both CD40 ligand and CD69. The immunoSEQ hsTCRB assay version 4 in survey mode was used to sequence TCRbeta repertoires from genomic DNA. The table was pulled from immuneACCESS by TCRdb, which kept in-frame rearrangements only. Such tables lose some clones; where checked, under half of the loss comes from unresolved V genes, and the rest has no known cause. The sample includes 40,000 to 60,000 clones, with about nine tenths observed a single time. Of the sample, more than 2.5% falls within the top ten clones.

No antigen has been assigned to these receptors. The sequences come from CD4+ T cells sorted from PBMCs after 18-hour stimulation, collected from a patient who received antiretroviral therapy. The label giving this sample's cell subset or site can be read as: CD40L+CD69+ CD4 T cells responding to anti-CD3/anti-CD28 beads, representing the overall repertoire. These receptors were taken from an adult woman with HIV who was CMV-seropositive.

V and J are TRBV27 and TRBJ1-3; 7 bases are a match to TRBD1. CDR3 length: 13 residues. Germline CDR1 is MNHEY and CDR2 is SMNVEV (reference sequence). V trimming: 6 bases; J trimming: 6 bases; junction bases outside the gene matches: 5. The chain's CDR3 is CASRSTGQNTIYF. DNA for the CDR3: TGTGCCAGCAGGTCGACAGGGCAAAACACCATATATTTT.

The CDR3 is CASSLAHTNTGELFF. The CDR3 nucleotides read TGTGCCAGCAGCCTAGCGCATACGAACACCGGGGAGCTGTTTTTT. This rearrangement joins TRBV28 to TRBJ2-2, with TRBD2 as a possible D gene (6 bases). The V gene's germline CDR1 is MDHEN and CDR2 SYDVKM. Trimming shortened V by 6 bases and J by 0 bases, and 11 bases separated the two germline ends. The CDR3 runs to 15 residues.

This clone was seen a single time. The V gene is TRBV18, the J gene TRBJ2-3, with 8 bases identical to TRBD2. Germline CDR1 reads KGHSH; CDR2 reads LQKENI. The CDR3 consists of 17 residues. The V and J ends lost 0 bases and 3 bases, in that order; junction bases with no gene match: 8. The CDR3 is CASSPPGPGGSTDTQYF. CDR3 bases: TGTGCCAGCTCACCACCGGGGCCGGGAGGGTCGACAGATACGCAGTATTTT.

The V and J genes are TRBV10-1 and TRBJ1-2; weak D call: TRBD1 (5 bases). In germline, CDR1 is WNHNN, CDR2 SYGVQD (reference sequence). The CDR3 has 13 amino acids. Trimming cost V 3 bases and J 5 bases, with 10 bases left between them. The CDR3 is CASSEDRVYGYTF. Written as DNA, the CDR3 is TGCGCCAGCAGTGAAGACAGAGTGTATGGCTACACCTTC.

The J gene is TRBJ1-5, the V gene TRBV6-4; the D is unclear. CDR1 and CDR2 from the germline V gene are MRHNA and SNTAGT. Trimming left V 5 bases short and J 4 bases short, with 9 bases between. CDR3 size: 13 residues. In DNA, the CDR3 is TGTGCCAGCAGTTCCCAGCCAAATCAGCCCCAGCATTTT. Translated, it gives CASSSQPNQPQHF.

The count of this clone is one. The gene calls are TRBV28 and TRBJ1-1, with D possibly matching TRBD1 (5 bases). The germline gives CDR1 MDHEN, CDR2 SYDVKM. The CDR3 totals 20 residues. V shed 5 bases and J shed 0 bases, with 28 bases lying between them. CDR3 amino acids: CASSPKPRQTLNRMNTEAFF. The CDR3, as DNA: TGTGCCAGCAGTCCCAAACCCCGACAGACTCTTAACCGGATGAACACTGAAGCTTTCTTT.

In nucleotides, the CDR3 is TGTGCCAGCAGTGAGACAGGGGGTGAGCAGTTCTTC. This gives the protein CASSETGGEQFF. The chain carries TRBV6-1 and TRBJ2-1; 9 bases agree with TRBD1. J was trimmed by 9 bases and V by 3 bases; bases with no gene match: 0. The germline V gene has CDR1 MNHNS and CDR2 SASEGT. The CDR3 runs to 12 residues.

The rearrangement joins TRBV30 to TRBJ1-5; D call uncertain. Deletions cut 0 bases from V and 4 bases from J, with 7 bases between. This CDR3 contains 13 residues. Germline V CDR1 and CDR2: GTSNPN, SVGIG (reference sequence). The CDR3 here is CAWSVQENQPQHF. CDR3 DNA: TGTGCCTGGAGTGTTCAGGAAAATCAGCCCCAGCATTTT.

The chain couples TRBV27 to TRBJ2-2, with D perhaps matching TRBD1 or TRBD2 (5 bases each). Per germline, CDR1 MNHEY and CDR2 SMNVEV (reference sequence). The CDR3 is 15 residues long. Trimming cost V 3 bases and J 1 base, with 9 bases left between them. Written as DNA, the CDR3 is TGTGCCAGCAGTTTGAGGGGCCAGAACACCGGGGAGCTGTTTTTT. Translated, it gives CASSLRGQNTGELFF.

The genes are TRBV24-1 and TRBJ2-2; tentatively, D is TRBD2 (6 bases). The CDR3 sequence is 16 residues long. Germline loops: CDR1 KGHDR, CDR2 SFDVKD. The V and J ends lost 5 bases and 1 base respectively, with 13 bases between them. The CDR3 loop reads CATSGPGLMNTGELFF. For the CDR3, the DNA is TGTGCCACCAGTGGCCCGGGACTCATGAACACCGGGGAGCTGTTTTTT.

CDR3 sequence (DNA): TGTGCCAACGTGCCCGGACGGAGTAAATTCTACGAGCAGTACTTC. Translating it yields CANVPGRSKFYEQYF. V gene TRBV4-2 combines with J gene TRBJ2-7; no reliable D call. The V gene's germline CDR1 is LGHNA and CDR2 YNFKEQ. CDR3 length equals 15 residues. V gave up 10 bases and J gave up 3 bases, with 22 bases separating them.

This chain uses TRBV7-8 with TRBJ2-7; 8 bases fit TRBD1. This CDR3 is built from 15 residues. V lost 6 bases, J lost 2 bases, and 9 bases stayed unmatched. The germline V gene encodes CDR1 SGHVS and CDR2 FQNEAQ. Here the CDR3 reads CASSPQGASAYEQYF. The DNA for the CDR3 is TGTGCCAGCAGTCCCCAGGGGGCCTCTGCCTACGAGCAGTACTTC.

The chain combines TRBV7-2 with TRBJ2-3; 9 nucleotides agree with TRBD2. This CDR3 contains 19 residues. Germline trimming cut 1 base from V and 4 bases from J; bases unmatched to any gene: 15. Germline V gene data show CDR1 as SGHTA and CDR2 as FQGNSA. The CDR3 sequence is CASSLDPGRGGLPPDTQYF. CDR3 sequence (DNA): TGTGCCAGCAGCTTAGATCCCGGGCGGGGGGGCCTTCCGCCAGATACGCAGTATTTT.

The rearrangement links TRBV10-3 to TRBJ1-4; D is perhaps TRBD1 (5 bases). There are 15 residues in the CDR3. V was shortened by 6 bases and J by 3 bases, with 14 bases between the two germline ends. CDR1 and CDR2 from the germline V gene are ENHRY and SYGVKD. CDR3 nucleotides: TGTGCCATCAGGGGTTCGGGAGGGGCTAATGAAAAACTGTTTTTT. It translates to CAIRGSGGANEKLFF.

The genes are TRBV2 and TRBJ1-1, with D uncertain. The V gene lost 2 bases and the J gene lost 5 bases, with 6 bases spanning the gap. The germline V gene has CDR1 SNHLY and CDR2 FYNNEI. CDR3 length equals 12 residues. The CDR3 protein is CASSERVTEAFF. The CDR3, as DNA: TGTGCCAGCAGTGAAAGGGTTACTGAAGCTTTCTTT. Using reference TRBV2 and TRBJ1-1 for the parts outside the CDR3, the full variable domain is EPEVTQTPSHQVTQMGQEVILRCVPISNHLYFYWYRQILGQKVEFLVSFYNNEISEKSEIFDDQFSVERPDGSNFTLKIRSTKLEDSAMYFCASSERVTEAFFGQGTRLTVV.

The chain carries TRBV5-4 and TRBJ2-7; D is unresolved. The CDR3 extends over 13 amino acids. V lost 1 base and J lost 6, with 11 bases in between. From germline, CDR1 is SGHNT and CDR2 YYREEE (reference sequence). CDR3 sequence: CASSLRATGEQYF. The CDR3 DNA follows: TGTGCCAGCAGCTTGCGGGCCACGGGCGAGCAGTACTTC.

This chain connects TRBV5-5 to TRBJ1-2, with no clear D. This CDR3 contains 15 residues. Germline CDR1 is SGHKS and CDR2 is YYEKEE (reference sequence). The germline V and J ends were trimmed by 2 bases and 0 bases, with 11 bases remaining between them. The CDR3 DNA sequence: TGTGCCAGCAGCTTAGAGATTTTAGCTAACTATGGCTACACCTTC. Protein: CASSLEILANYGYTF. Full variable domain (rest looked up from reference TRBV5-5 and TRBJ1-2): DAGVTQSPTHLIKTRGQQVTLRCSPISGHKSVSWYQQVLGQGPQFIFQYYEKEERGRGNFPDRFSARQFPNYSSELNVNALLLGDSALYLCASSLEILANYGYTFGSGTRLTVV.

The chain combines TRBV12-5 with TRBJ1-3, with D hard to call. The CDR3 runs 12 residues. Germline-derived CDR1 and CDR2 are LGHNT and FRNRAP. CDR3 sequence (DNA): TGTGCGAACTCGCGCTCTGGAAACACCATATATTTT. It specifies CANSRSGNTIYF.

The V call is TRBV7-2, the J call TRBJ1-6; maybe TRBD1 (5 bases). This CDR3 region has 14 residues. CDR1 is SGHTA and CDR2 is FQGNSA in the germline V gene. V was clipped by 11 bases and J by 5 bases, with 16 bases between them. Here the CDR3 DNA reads TGTGCCCTAGCAGGGCCCACCGATAATTCACCCCTCCACTTT. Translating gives CALAGPTDNSPLHF.

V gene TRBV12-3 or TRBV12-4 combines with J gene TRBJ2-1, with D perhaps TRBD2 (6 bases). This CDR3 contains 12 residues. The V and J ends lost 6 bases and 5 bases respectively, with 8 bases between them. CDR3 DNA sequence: TGTGCCAGCAGCTGGACTAACAATGAGCAGTTCTTC. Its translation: CASSWTNNEQFF.

Written as DNA, the CDR3 is TGCGCCAGCAGCCAAGATGCCAGGGCCCTCGAGCAGTACTTC. Translating it yields CASSQDARALEQYF. The genes are TRBV4-3 and TRBJ2-7, with D possibly matching TRBD1 (5 bases). Germline assignment: CDR1 LGHNA and CDR2 YSLEER. The V end lost 0 bases, the J end lost 6 bases, and 12 bases lay between the germline ends. The length of the CDR3 is 14 residues.

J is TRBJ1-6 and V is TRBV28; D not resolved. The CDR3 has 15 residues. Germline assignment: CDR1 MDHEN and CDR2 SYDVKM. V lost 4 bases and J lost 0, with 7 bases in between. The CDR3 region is CASSSASSYNSPLHF. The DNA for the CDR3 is TGTGCCAGCAGTTCTGCGAGCTCCTATAATTCACCCCTCCACTTT.

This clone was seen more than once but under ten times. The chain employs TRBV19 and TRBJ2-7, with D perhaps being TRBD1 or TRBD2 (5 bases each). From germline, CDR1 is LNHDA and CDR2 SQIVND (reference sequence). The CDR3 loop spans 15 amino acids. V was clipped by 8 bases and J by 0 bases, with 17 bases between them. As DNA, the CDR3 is TGTGCCAGTCGCCCATCAGGGACGCTCTCCTACGAGCAGTACTTC. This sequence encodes CASRPSGTLSYEQYF.

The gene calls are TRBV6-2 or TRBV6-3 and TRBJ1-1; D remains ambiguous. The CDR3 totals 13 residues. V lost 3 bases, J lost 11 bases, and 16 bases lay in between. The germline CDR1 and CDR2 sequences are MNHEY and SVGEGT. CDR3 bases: TGTGCCAGCAGTTATATCCTTCCCTCCCGGGCTTTCTTT. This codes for CASSYILPSRAFF.

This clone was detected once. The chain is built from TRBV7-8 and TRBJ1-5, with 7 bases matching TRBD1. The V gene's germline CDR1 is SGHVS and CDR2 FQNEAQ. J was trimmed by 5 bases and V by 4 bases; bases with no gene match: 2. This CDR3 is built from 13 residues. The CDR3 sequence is CASSSTGDQPQHF. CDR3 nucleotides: TGTGCCAGCAGCTCAACAGGGGATCAGCCCCAGCATTTT.

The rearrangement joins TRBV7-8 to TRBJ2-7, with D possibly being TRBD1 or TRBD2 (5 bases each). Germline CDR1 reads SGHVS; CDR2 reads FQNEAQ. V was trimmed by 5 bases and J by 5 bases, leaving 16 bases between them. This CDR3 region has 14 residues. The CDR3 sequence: CASSPGRTPHEQYF. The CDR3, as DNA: TGTGCCAGCAGCCCGGGAAGGACACCTCACGAGCAGTACTTC.

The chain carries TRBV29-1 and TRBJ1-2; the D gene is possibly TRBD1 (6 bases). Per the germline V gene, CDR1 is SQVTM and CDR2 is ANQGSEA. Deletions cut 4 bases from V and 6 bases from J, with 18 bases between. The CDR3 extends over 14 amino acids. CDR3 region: CSVVGLDSVHGYTF. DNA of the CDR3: TGCAGCGTTGTCGGGTTGGACAGCGTACATGGCTACACCTTC. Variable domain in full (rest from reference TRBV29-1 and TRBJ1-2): SAVISQKPSRDICQRGTSLTIQCQVDSQVTMMFWYRQQPGQSLTLIATANQGSEATYESGFVIDKFPISRPNLTFSTLTVSNMSPEDSSIYLCSVVGLDSVHGYTFGSGTRLTVV.

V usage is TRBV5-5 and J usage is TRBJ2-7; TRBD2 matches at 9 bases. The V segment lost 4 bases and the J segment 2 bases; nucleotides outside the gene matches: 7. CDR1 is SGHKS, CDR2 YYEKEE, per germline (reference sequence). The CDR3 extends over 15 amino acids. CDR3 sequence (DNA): TGTGCCAGCAGCAGAAAGCGGGAGGTAGCCTACGAGCAGTACTTC. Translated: CASSRKREVAYEQYF.

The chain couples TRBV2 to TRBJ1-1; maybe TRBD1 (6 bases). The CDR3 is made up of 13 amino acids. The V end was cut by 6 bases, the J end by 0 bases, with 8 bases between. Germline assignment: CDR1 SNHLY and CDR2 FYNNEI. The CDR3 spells CASRQGMNTEAFF. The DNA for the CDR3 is TGTGCCAGCAGGCAGGGGATGAACACTGAAGCTTTCTTT.

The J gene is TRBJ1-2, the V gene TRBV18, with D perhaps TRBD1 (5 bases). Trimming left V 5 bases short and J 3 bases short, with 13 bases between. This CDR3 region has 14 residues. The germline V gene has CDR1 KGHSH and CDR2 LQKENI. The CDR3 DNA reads TGTGCCAGCTCATTACCTGACAGACACTATGGCTACACCTTC. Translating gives CASSLPDRHYGYTF. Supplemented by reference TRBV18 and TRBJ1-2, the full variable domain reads NAGVMQNPRHLVRRRGQEARLRCSPMKGHSHVYWYRQLPEEGLKFMVYLQKENIIDESGMPKERFSAEFPKEGPSILRIQQVVRGDSAAYFCASSLPDRHYGYTFGSGTRLTVV.

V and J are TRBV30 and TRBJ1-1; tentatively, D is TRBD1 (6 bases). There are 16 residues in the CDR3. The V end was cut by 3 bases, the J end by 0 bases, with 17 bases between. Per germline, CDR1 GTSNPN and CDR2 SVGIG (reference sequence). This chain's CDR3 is CAWSRGGGRVNTEAFF. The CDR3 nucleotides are TGTGCCTGGAGCCGGGGGGGCGGAAGAGTGAACACTGAAGCTTTCTTT.

CDR3 amino acids: CASKQERGTDTQYF. The DNA for the CDR3 is TGCGCCAGCAAGCAGGAGAGGGGCACAGATACGCAGTATTTT. The chain employs TRBV4-3 and TRBJ2-3; D may be TRBD2 (5 bases). The CDR3 totals 14 residues. The germline V and J ends were trimmed by 7 bases and 1 base, with 12 bases remaining between them. Germline CDR1 LGHNA, CDR2 YSLEER.